The 32 T cell receptor beta chains below were found in one sample sequenced in a study of blood T cell repertoires in COVID-19. Profiling relied on immunoSEQ multiplex PCR, and the TCRdb table lists in-frame clones only, not all of them. The sample has over 150,000 clones, roughly 87% seen once. The sample taken for sequencing was peripheral blood. All receptors come from a woman aged 55-70 years who had recovered from COVID-19.

This clone showed up just a few times. V gene TRBV5-8 combines with J gene TRBJ2-1; D may be TRBD1 (6 bases). The CDR3 runs to 16 residues. Per germline, CDR1 SGHTS and CDR2 YDEGEE. Deletions cut 2 bases from V and 3 bases from J, with 15 bases between. In DNA form, the CDR3 reads TGTGCCAGCAGCTTTGCAACAGGGTTCAACTACAATGAGCAGTTCTTC. Translated, it gives CASSFATGFNYNEQFF.

The chain uses TRBV7-2 and TRBJ2-7; D gene ambiguous. V was shortened by 3 bases and J by 1 base, with 4 bases between the two germline ends. Germline CDR1 reads SGHTA; CDR2 reads FQGNSA. The CDR3 has 12 residues. CDR3 nucleotide sequence: TGTGCCAGCAGCTTCGGGTCCTACGAGCAGTACTTC. Translated, it gives CASSFGSYEQYF.

The J gene is TRBJ2-1, the V gene TRBV27, with 9 nucleotides matching TRBD2. V gave up 6 bases and J gave up 0 bases; unmatched junction bases: 6. CDR3 length: 16 residues. Germline V CDR1 and CDR2: MNHEY, SMNVEV (reference sequence). The CDR3 loop is CASREPGLASYNEQFF. In nucleotides, the CDR3 is TGTGCCAGCAGGGAACCGGGACTAGCCTCCTACAATGAGCAGTTCTTC.

This chain connects TRBV2 to TRBJ2-1; 9 bases align to TRBD2. In germline, CDR1 is SNHLY, CDR2 FYNNEI. The CDR3 runs to 16 residues. V lost 6 bases, J lost 7 bases, and 13 bases stayed unmatched. The CDR3 region is CASRAGYSGGGNEQFF. In nucleotides, the CDR3 is TGTGCCAGCAGGGCTGGATATAGCGGGGGAGGTAATGAGCAGTTCTTC. The variable domain in full, with the rest retrieved from reference TRBV2 and TRBJ2-1, is EPEVTQTPSHQVTQMGQEVILRCVPISNHLYFYWYRQILGQKVEFLVSFYNNEISEKSEIFDDQFSVERPDGSNFTLKIRSTKLEDSAMYFCASRAGYSGGGNEQFFGPGTRLTVL.

The chain carries TRBV4-1 and TRBJ1-4, with TRBD1 identical over 7 bases. The germline gives CDR1 MGHRA, CDR2 YSYEKL. V was clipped by 0 bases and J by 4 bases; unmatched bases: 2. The CDR3 sequence is 15 residues long. CDR3: CASSQEGQSNEKLFF. The CDR3 DNA reads as TGCGCCAGCAGCCAAGAGGGACAGAGTAATGAAAAACTGTTTTTT.

This rearrangement joins TRBV6-2 or TRBV6-3 to TRBJ2-1, with TRBD2 matching over 8 bases. Germline V gene data show CDR1 as MNHEY and CDR2 as SVGEGT. CDR3 size: 16 residues. The ends lost 5 bases at V and 7 bases at J; junction bases unmatched: 13. DNA for the CDR3: TGTGCCAGCAGTGATCAAGCGGGGGCTGTCAGGAATGAGCAGTTCTTC. It specifies CASSDQAGAVRNEQFF.

This rearrangement joins TRBV7-8 to TRBJ2-1; 9 positions agree with TRBD1. The CDR3 length is 15 residues. Germline CDR1 SGHVS, CDR2 FQNEAQ. After removal of 6 bases from V and 1 base from J, the junction contained 4 bases not matched to a gene. The CDR3 DNA is TGTGCCAGCAGACGAGACAGGGGGTCCTACAATGAGCAGTTCTTC. This sequence encodes CASRRDRGSYNEQFF.

V is TRBV9 and J is TRBJ2-5; 16 nucleotides align to TRBD2. The V and J ends lost 2 bases and 2 bases, in that order; junction bases with no gene match: 6. The CDR3 has 18 amino acids. The germline CDR1 and CDR2 sequences are SGDLS and YYNGEE. CDR3 nucleotides: TGTGCCAGCAGCGTCGCCGGGACTAGCGGGGGGGTACAAGAGACCCAGTACTTC. Residues: CASSVAGTSGGVQETQYF.

The rearrangement joins TRBV9 to TRBJ1-1, with TRBD1 matching 7 bases. The germline gives CDR1 SGDLS, CDR2 YYNGEE. The CDR3 covers 16 residues. With V trimmed by 3 bases and J by 0 bases, 8 bases remained unmatched. CDR3 protein: CASSDGRGSVNTEAFF. The DNA of the CDR3 is TGTGCCAGCAGCGATGGCAGGGGGTCAGTGAACACTGAAGCTTTCTTT.

The V and J genes are TRBV10-2 and TRBJ2-2, with a weak D call TRBD1 (6 bases). V lost 6 bases to trimming and J lost 5 bases, with 13 bases between them. Germline CDR1 reads WSHSY; CDR2 reads SAAADI. The CDR3 extends over 14 amino acids. Here the CDR3 DNA reads TGCGCCAGCAGACAGGGTTATCGGACCGGGGAGCTGTTTTTT. It translates to CASRQGYRTGELFF.

This clone was counted between two and nine times. The rearrangement links TRBV12-3 or TRBV12-4 to TRBJ2-7; 8 bases align to TRBD2. With V trimmed by 4 bases and J by 7 bases, 3 bases remained unmatched. There are 12 residues in the CDR3. CDR3 in amino acids: CASSSVAGEQYF. DNA for the CDR3: TGTGCCAGCAGTTCTGTAGCGGGGGAGCAGTACTTC.

This chain uses TRBV7-3 with TRBJ1-4; perhaps TRBD1 as D (6 bases). This CDR3 has 16 amino acids. V was cut by 2 bases and J by 0 bases, with 10 bases left in between. CDR1 is SGHTA and CDR2 is FQGTGA in the germline V gene. For the CDR3, the DNA is TGTGCCAGCAGCTTACGACAGGATGCAACTAATGAAAAACTGTTTTTT. Encoded protein: CASSLRQDATNEKLFF.

The rearrangement joins TRBV6-5 to TRBJ1-3; 8 nucleotides match TRBD1. The V gene's germline CDR1 is MNHEY and CDR2 SVGAGI. The V gene end was trimmed by 11 bases and the J gene end by 9 bases; junction bases not matched to a gene: 15. The CDR3 consists of 14 residues. The CDR3 protein is CARAQGARSRTIYF. In DNA, the CDR3 is TGTGCCCGGGCTCAGGGGGCGCGTTCCCGCACCATATATTTT.

V usage is TRBV12-3 or TRBV12-4 and J usage is TRBJ2-1; possible D gene TRBD1, 5 bases. The V and J ends lost 3 bases and 8 bases respectively, with 11 bases between them. CDR3 size: 13 residues. CDR3 amino acids: CASSFRLQDEQFF. The CDR3 coding sequence is TGTGCCAGCAGTTTCAGGCTACAGGATGAGCAGTTCTTC.

The rearrangement joins TRBV27 to TRBJ2-7, with D possibly being TRBD1 (5 bases). Deletions cut 5 bases from V and 5 bases from J, with 19 bases between. In germline, CDR1 is MNHEY, CDR2 SMNVEV (reference sequence). The CDR3 runs 15 residues. CDR3 residues: CASSQTWGGFHEQYF. The CDR3 DNA sequence: TGTGCCAGCAGTCAAACTTGGGGCGGTTTCCACGAGCAGTACTTC.

V and J are TRBV5-1 and TRBJ2-7, with 10 nucleotides matching TRBD2. V shed 5 bases and J 5 bases; nucleotides not matched to a gene: 10. The CDR3 sequence is 15 residues long. The germline V gene encodes CDR1 SGHRS and CDR2 YFSETQ. The chain's CDR3 is CASSSGGNRGDEQYF. CDR3 DNA sequence: TGCGCCAGCAGTAGCGGGGGGAACAGGGGTGACGAGCAGTACTTC.

This clone was recorded a few times. The genes are TRBV4-1 and TRBJ2-3, with TRBD2 matching over 10 bases. With V trimmed by 1 base and J by 5 bases, 3 bases remained unmatched. CDR1 and CDR2 from the germline V gene are MGHRA and YSYEKL. The CDR3 totals 15 residues. CDR3 bases: TGCGCCAGCAGCCAAGTAGCGGGGGGTCAAGATACGCAGTATTTT. Translating it yields CASSQVAGGQDTQYF.

The V gene is TRBV18, the J gene TRBJ1-1; 7 bases are a match to TRBD1. The germline V gene has CDR1 KGHSH and CDR2 LQKENI. V lost 3 bases to trimming and J lost 0 bases; unmatched junction nucleotides: 7. The CDR3 has 16 residues. In nucleotides, the CDR3 is TGTGCCAGCTCACCCCAGACAGGGTCCATGAACACTGAAGCTTTCTTT. This encodes CASSPQTGSMNTEAFF.

The chain uses TRBV4-1 and TRBJ1-6; TRBD1 matches at 7 bases. Germline loops: CDR1 MGHRA, CDR2 YSYEKL. J was trimmed by 10 bases and V by 6 bases; bases with no gene match: 9. The CDR3 has 14 residues. In DNA form, the CDR3 reads TGCGCCAGCAGAGCGACAGGGATTCTCTCACCCCTCCACTTT. As protein: CASRATGILSPLHF.

The J gene is TRBJ1-2, the V gene TRBV19; the match to TRBD1 covers 11 bases. The V segment lost 0 bases and the J segment 4 bases; nucleotides outside the gene matches: 7. This CDR3 is built from 17 residues. The germline V gene encodes CDR1 LNHDA and CDR2 SQIVND (reference sequence). The CDR3 nucleotides are TGTGCCAGTAGTATAGACCGGGACAGGGGGAAGCCCTATGGCTACACCTTC. Translation gives CASSIDRDRGKPYGYTF.

This clone was seen just once. The CDR3 DNA reads TGTGCCAGCAGCCAACAGGGGCCGAGTTGGACCCAGTACTTC. Its translation: CASSQQGPSWTQYF. V is TRBV28 and J is TRBJ2-5; TRBD1 matches 7 bases. CDR1 and CDR2 from the germline V gene are MDHEN and SYDVKM. After removal of 6 bases from V and 7 bases from J, the junction contained 11 bases not matched to a gene. CDR3 length: 14 amino acids.

J is TRBJ1-3 and V is TRBV5-8; TRBD1 might be the D (5 bases). This CDR3 is 18 amino acids long. V lost 4 bases and J 0 bases, leaving 20 bases between the germline ends. CDR1 SGHTS and CDR2 YDEGEE come from the germline V gene. The CDR3 sequence is CASSPTDFIVSSGNTIYF. The CDR3 nucleotides read TGTGCCAGCAGCCCGACAGACTTTATAGTAAGCTCTGGAAACACCATATATTTT.

The table lists this clone with a few counts. The chain links TRBV27 to TRBJ1-6; 9 positions agree with TRBD1. CDR1 is MNHEY and CDR2 is SMNVEV in the germline V gene (reference sequence). CDR3 length: 17 amino acids. The V segment lost 2 bases and the J segment 7 bases; nucleotides outside the gene matches: 9. The CDR3: CASSLPPGQGLNSPLHF. CDR3 nucleotide sequence: TGTGCCAGCAGTTTACCCCCGGGACAGGGATTGAATTCACCCCTCCACTTT.

This chain uses TRBV13 with TRBJ1-1; 8 bases are a match to TRBD1. The CDR3 consists of 15 residues. The germline CDR1 and CDR2 sequences are PRHDT and FYEKMQ (reference sequence). Trimming cost V 6 bases and J 1 base; bases outside gene matches: 7. The CDR3 region is CASRVSGTGNTEAFF. In DNA form, the CDR3 reads TGTGCCAGCAGGGTGTCCGGGACAGGGAACACTGAAGCTTTCTTT.

A single count supports this clone. The CDR3 sequence: CASSIDASGTGNQPQHF. The CDR3 bases are TGTGCCAGTAGTATAGATGCCTCCGGGACAGGGAATCAGCCCCAGCATTTT. V is TRBV19 and J is TRBJ1-5; 9 bases are a match to TRBD1. This CDR3 has 17 amino acids. Germline loops: CDR1 LNHDA, CDR2 SQIVND (reference sequence). V lost 0 bases to trimming and J lost 4 bases; unmatched junction nucleotides: 7.

The chain has TRBV5-6 and TRBJ1-4, with D uncertain. This CDR3 has 15 residues. With 2 bases removed from V and 0 bases from J, the gap between germline ends came to 8 bases. Germline V lookup: CDR1 SGHDT, CDR2 YYEEEE. The CDR3 DNA sequence: TGTGCCAGCAGCTTTAATCTAGCAACTAATGAAAAACTGTTTTTT. Translation gives CASSFNLATNEKLFF.

The chain recombines TRBV5-4 with TRBJ2-5, with 7 bases that match TRBD1. The CDR3 sequence is 14 residues long. In germline, CDR1 is SGHNT, CDR2 YYREEE (reference sequence). V lost 6 bases, J lost 4 bases, and 9 bases stayed unmatched. Here the CDR3 DNA reads TGTGCCAGCAAGGAACAGGGGCTCAGAGAGACCCAGTACTTC. This sequence encodes CASKEQGLRETQYF.

V usage is TRBV2 and J usage is TRBJ2-6; D might be TRBD1 (6 bases). Trimming removed 6 bases at V and 4 bases at J, with 10 bases between. CDR3 length equals 14 residues. Germline values: CDR1 SNHLY, CDR2 FYNNEI. The CDR3 DNA sequence: TGTGCCAGCAGCAGGGGTACCGGGGCCAACGTCCTGACTTTC. Protein product: CASSRGTGANVLTF.

The rearrangement uses TRBV5-4 and TRBJ1-1; D not certain. CDR3 length: 16 amino acids. The V gene's germline CDR1 is SGHNT and CDR2 YYREEE (reference sequence). V lost 0 bases, J lost 0 bases, and 12 bases lay in between. CDR3 bases: TGTGCCAGCAGCTTGGATTGGTCCGGGTTGAACACTGAAGCTTTCTTT. It specifies CASSLDWSGLNTEAFF.

The gene calls are TRBV19 and TRBJ1-5, with 7 bases aligning to TRBD1. The CDR3 has 11 residues. The germline V gene encodes CDR1 LNHDA and CDR2 SQIVND (reference sequence). The CDR3 protein is CAGTASDAQHF. DNA for the CDR3: TGTGCAGGGACAGCCAGCGACGCCCAGCATTTT.

The V and J genes are TRBV9 and TRBJ2-5; 11 nucleotides match TRBD2. V lost 4 bases, J lost 5 bases, and 13 bases stayed unmatched. The CDR3 is made up of 17 amino acids. CDR1 SGDLS and CDR2 YYNGEE come from the germline V gene. In nucleotides, the CDR3 is TGTGCCAGCAGCCGAGGAGGTAGCGGGGGGGCTTCGGAGACCCAGTACTTC. Protein product: CASSRGGSGGASETQYF. The variable domain in full, completed from reference TRBV9 and TRBJ2-5, reads DSGVTQTPKHLITATGQRVTLRCSPRSGDLSVYWYQQSLDQGLQFLIQYYNGEERAKGNILERFSAQQFPDLHSELNLSSLELGDSALYFCASSRGGSGGASETQYFGPGTRLLVL.

This clone showed up just a few times. The J gene is TRBJ1-6, the V gene TRBV28; no definite D call. The length of the CDR3 is 14 residues. The ends were cut back, 3 bases at V and 1 base at J, with 4 bases in the middle. Looked up from germline, CDR1 is MDHEN and CDR2 is SYDVKM. The CDR3 DNA sequence: TGTGCCAGCAGTTTTCTTTCCTATAATTCACCCCTCCACTTT. Encoded protein: CASSFLSYNSPLHF.